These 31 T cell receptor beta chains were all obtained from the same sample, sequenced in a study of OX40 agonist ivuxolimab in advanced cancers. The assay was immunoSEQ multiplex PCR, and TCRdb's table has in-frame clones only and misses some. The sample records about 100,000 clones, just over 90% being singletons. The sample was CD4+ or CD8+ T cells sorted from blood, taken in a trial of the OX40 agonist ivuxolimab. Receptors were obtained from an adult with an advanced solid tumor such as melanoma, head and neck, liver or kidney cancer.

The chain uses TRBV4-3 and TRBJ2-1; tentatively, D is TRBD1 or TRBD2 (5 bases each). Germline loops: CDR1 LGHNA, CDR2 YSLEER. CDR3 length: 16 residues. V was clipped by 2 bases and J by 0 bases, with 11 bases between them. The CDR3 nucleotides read TGCGCCAGCAGCCAATCGGCAGGGAGCTCCTACAATGAGCAGTTCTTC. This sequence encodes CASSQSAGSSYNEQFF.

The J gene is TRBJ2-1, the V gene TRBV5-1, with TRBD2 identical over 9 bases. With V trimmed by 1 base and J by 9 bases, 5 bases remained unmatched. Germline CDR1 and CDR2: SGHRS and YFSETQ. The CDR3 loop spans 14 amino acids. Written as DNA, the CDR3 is TGCGCCAGCAGCTTGCTTAGCGGGAGTCTTGAGCAGTTCTTC. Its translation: CASSLLSGSLEQFF.

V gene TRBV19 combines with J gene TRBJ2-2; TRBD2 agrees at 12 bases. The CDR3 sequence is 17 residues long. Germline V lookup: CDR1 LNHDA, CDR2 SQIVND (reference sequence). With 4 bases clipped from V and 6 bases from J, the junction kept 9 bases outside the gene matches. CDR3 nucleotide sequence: TGTGCCAGTAGTACCCGGACTAGCGGGATAAGGGCCGGGGAGCTGTTTTTT. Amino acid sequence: CASSTRTSGIRAGELFF. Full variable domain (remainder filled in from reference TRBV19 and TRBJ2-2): DGGITQSPKYLFRKEGQNVTLSCEQNLNHDAMYWYRQDPGQGLRLIYYSQIVNDFQKGDIAEGYSVSREKKESFPLTVTSAQKNPTAFYLCASSTRTSGIRAGELFFGEGSRLTVL.

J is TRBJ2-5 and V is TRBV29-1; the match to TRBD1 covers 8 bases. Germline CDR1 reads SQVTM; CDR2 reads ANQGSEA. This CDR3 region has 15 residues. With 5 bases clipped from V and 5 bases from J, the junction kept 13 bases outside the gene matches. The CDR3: CSVPLGQGARETQYF. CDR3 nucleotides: TGCAGCGTTCCCCTGGGCCAGGGGGCGCGGGAGACCCAGTACTTC.

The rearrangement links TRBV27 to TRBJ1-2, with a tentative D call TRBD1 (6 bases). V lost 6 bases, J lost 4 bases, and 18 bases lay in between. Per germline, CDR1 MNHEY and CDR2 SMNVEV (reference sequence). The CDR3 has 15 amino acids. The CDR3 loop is CASSNTGSGAYGYTF. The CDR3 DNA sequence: TGTGCCAGCAGCAATACAGGGAGCGGGGCCTATGGCTACACCTTC.

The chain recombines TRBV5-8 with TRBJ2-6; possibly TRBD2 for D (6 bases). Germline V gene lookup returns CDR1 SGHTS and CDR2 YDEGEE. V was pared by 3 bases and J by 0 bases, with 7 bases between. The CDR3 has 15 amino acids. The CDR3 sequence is CASSSRGSGANVLTF. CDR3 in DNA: TGTGCCAGCAGCTCGCGGGGCTCTGGGGCCAACGTCCTGACTTTC.

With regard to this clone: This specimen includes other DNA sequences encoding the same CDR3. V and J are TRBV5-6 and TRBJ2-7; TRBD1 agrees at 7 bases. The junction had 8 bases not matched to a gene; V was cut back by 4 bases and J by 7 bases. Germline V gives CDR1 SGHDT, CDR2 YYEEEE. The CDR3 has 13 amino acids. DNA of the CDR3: TGTGCCAGCAGCCGTGACAGGGTAGGAGAGCAGTACTTC. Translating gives CASSRDRVGEQYF.

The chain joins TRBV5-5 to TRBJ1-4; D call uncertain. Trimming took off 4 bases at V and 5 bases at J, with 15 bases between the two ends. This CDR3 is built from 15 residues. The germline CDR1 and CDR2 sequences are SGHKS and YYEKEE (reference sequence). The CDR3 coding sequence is TGTGCCAGCAGCAACCCCAGCCGGGTGAATGAAAAACTGTTTTTT. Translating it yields CASSNPSRVNEKLFF.

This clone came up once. DNA for the CDR3: TGTGCCAGCAGCCTGCAAGGGGCTAGCGGGAGTCCAGATACGCAGTATTTT. Translated: CASSLQGASGSPDTQYF. V is TRBV7-2 and J is TRBJ2-3, with 10 bases lining up with TRBD2. The CDR3 runs to 17 residues. Losses at the gene ends were 5 bases for V and 4 bases for J; bases not matched to a gene: 12. The germline V gene encodes CDR1 SGHTA and CDR2 FQGNSA.

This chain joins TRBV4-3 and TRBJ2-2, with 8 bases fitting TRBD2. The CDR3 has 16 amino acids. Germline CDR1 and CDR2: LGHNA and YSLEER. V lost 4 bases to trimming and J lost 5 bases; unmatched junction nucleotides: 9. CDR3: CASSRLTSGGTGELFF. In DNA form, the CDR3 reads TGCGCCAGCAGCCGCCTCACTAGCGGAGGGACCGGGGAGCTGTTTTTT.

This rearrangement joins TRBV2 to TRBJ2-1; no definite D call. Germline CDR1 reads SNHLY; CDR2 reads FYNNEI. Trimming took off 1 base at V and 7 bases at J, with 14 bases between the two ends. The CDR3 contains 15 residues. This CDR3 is CASSEGPLSSNEQFF. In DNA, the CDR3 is TGTGCCAGCAGTGAAGGCCCTCTCTCGTCGAATGAGCAGTTCTTC.

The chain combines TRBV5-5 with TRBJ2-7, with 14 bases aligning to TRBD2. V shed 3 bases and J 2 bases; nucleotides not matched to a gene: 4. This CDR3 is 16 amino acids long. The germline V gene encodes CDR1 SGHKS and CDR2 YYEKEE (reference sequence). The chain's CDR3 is CASSSGLAGAAYEQYF. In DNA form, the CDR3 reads TGTGCCAGCAGCTCGGGACTAGCGGGGGCCGCCTACGAGCAGTACTTC.

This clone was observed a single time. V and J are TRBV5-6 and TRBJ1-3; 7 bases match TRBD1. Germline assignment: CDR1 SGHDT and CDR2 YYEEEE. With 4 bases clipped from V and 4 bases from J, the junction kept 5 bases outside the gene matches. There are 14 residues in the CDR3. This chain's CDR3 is CASSPTGPGNTIYF. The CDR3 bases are TGTGCCAGCAGCCCGACAGGGCCCGGAAACACCATATATTTT.

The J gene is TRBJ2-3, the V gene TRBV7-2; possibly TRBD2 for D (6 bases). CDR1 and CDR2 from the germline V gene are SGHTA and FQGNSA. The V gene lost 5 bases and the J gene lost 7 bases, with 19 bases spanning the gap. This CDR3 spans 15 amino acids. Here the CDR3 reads CASSPAGGTLYTQYF. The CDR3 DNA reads TGTGCCAGCAGCCCGGCTGGGGGGACCCTCTATACGCAGTATTTT. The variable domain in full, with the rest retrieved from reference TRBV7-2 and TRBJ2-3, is GAGVSQSPSNKVTEKGKDVELRCDPISGHTALYWYRQSLGQGLEFLIYFQGNSAPDKSGLPSDRFSAERTGGSVSTLTIQRTQQEDSAVYLCASSPAGGTLYTQYFGPGTRLTVL.

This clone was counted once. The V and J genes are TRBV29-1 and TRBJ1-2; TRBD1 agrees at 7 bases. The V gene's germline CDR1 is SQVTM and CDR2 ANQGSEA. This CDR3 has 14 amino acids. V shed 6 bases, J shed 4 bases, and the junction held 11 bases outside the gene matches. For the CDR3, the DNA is TGCAGCGTCGAAAGGGGGGACAGTGTCTATGGCTACACCTTC. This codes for CSVERGDSVYGYTF.

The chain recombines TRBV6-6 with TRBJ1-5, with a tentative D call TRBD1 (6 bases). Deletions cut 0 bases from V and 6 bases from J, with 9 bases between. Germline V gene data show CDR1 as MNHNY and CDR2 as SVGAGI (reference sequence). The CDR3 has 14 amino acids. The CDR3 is CASSYSGGSQPQHF. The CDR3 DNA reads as TGTGCCAGCAGTTACTCAGGGGGAAGTCAGCCCCAGCATTTT.

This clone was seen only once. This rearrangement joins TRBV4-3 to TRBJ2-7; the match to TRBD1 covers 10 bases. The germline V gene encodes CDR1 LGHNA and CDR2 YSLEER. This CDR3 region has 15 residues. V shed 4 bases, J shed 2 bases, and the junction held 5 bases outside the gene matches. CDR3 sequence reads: CASSLRDRGPYEQYF. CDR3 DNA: TGCGCCAGCAGCCTCCGGGACAGGGGTCCCTACGAGCAGTACTTC.

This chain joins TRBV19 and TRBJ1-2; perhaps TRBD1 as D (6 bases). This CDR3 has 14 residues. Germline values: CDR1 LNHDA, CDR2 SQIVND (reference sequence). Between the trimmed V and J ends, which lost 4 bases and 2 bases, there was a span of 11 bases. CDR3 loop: CASSKRGANYGYTF. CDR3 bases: TGTGCCAGTAGTAAAAGGGGGGCGAACTATGGCTACACCTTC.

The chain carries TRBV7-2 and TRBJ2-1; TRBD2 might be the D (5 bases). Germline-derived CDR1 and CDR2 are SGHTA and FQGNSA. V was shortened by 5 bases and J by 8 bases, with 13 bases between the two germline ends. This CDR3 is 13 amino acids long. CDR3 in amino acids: CASSPRTSDEQFF. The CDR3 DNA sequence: TGTGCCAGCAGCCCAAGAACTAGTGATGAGCAGTTCTTC. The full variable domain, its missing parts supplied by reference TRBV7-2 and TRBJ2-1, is GAGVSQSPSNKVTEKGKDVELRCDPISGHTALYWYRQSLGQGLEFLIYFQGNSAPDKSGLPSDRFSAERTGGSVSTLTIQRTQQEDSAVYLCASSPRTSDEQFFGPGTRLTVL.

CDR3 sequence reads: CASSRPMGGELANYGYTF. The CDR3, as DNA: TGTGCCAGCAGTAGACCGATGGGAGGGGAACTTGCTAACTATGGCTACACCTTC. The rearrangement links TRBV28 to TRBJ1-2; a weak D match, TRBD1 (5 bases). CDR1 and CDR2 from the germline V gene are MDHEN and SYDVKM. The CDR3 is made up of 18 amino acids. Trimming pared 5 bases from V and 0 bases from J, leaving 22 bases between.

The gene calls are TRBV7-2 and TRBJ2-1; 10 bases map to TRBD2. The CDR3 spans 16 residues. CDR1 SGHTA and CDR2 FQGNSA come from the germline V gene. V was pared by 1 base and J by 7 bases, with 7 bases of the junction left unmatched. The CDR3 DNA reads TGTGCCAGCAGCTTAGGTTCAGCGGGAGGGTTGAATGAGCAGTTCTTC. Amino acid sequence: CASSLGSAGGLNEQFF.

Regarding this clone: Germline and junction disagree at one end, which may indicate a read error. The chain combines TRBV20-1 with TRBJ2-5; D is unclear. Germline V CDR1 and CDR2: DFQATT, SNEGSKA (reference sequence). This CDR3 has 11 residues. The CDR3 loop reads CSARDWAAYHF. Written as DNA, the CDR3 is TGCAGTGCTAGAGATTGGGCGGCCTACCACTTC.

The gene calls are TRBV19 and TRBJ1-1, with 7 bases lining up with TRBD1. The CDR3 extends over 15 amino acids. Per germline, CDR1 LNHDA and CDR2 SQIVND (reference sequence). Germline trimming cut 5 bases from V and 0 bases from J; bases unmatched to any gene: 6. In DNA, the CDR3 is TGTGCCAGTAGTCTAGGCGACAGGGTGAACACTGAAGCTTTCTTT. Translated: CASSLGDRVNTEAFF.

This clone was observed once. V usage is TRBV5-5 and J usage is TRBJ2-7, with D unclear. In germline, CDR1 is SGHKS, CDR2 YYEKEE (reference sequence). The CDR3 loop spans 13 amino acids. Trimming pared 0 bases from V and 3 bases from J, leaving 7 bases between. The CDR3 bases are TGTGCCAGCAGCTTGGTTCAGAGCTACGAGCAGTACTTC. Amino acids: CASSLVQSYEQYF.

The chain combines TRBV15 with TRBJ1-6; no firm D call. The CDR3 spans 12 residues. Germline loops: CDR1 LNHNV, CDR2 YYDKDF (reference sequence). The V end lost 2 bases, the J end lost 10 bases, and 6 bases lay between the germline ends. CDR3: CATSRKESPLHF. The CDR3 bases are TGTGCCACCAGCAGAAAGGAGTCACCCCTCCACTTT.

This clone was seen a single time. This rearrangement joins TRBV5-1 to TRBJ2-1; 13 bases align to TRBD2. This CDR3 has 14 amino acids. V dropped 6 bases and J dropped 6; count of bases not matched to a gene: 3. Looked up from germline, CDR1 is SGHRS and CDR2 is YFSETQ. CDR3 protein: CASTRTSGSNEQFF. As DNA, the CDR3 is TGCGCCAGCACGAGGACTAGCGGGAGCAATGAGCAGTTCTTC. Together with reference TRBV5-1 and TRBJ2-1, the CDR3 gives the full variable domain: KAGVTQTPRYLIKTRGQQVTLSCSPISGHRSVSWYQQTPGQGLQFLFEYFSETQRNKGNFPGRFSGRQFSNSRSEMNVSTLELGDSALYLCASTRTSGSNEQFFGPGTRLTVL.

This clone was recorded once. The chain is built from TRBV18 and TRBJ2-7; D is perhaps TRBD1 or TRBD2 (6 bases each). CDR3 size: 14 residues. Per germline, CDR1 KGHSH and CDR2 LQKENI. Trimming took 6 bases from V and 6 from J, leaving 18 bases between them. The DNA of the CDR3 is TGTGCCAGCTCCCAGAGGGGGAGGTCGGGCGAGCAGTACTTC. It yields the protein CASSQRGRSGEQYF.

The CDR3 spells CASSLEGQGHYEQYF. The CDR3 region has the DNA TGCGCCAGCAGCTTAGAGGGACAGGGGCACTACGAGCAGTACTTC. The gene calls are TRBV5-1 and TRBJ2-7; TRBD1 agrees at 10 bases. The J segment lost 3 bases and the V segment lost 2 bases, leaving 5 bases of the junction unmatched. The germline V gene has CDR1 SGHRS and CDR2 YFSETQ. The CDR3 length is 15 residues.

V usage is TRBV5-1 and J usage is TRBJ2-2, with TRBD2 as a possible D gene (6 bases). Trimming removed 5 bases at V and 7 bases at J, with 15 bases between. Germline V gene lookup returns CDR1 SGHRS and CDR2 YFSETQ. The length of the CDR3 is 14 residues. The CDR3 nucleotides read TGCGCCAGCAGATTGAGTAGCGGAAGCGGGGAGCTGTTTTTT. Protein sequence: CASRLSSGSGELFF.

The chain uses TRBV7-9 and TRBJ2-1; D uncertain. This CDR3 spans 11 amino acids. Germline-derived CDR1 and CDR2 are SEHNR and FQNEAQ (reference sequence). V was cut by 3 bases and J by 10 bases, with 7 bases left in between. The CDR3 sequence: CASSFVSEQFF. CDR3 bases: TGTGCCAGCAGCTTTGTATCAGAGCAGTTCTTC.

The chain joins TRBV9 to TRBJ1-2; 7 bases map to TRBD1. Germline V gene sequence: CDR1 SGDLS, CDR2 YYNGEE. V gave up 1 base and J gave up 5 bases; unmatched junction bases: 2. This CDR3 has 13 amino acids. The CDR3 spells CASSVPGGYGYTF. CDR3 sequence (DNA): TGTGCCAGCAGCGTACCAGGGGGGTATGGCTACACCTTC.